The 29 T cell receptor beta chains listed next were all sequenced from one sample in a study of shared clonotypes between healthy human individuals. Produced via immunoSEQ multiplex PCR; TCRdb's table is partial and in-frame only. The data hold approximately 500,000 clones, with 75% to 80% observed a single time. Material for sequencing was PBMCs. These TCRs come from a woman between 35 and 50 years old in good health. Some clones in this sample may be carry-over from other donors' samples.

The gene calls are TRBV27 and TRBJ2-5; 12 bases are a match to TRBD2. The germline V gene encodes CDR1 MNHEY and CDR2 SMNVEV (reference sequence). The CDR3 length is 22 residues. V dropped 3 bases and J dropped 5; count of bases not matched to a gene: 25. The CDR3 DNA is TGTGCCAGCAGTTTGGGGACAGGGACGCTCCTAGCGGGGGGGCCCCCCTCTGAGACCCAGTACTTC. It yields the protein CASSLGTGTLLAGGPPSETQYF.

The V call is TRBV2, the J call TRBJ2-1; D might be TRBD1 or TRBD2, each matching 5 bases. The CDR3 consists of 13 residues. V shed 8 bases and J shed 6 bases, with 14 bases lying between them. Germline CDR1 and CDR2: SNHLY and FYNNEI. CDR3 region: CASGTERVNEQFF. CDR3 coding DNA: TGTGCCAGCGGGACGGAGCGAGTCAATGAGCAGTTCTTC.

This clone was seen at least ten times. This rearrangement joins TRBV6-1 to TRBJ2-7; 7 positions match TRBD2. This CDR3 region has 15 residues. The V gene's germline CDR1 is MNHNS and CDR2 SASEGT. V lost 0 bases to trimming and J lost 7 bases; unmatched junction nucleotides: 9. CDR3 DNA: TGTGCCAGCAGTGAAGCAGCCGGGACTAATAGGGAGCAGTACTTC. This translates into CASSEAAGTNREQYF.

J is TRBJ2-1 and V is TRBV4-1, with TRBD2 as a possible D gene (5 bases). Germline V gene sequence: CDR1 MGHRA, CDR2 YSYEKL. The CDR3 loop spans 14 amino acids. V was cut by 1 base and J by 4 bases, with 8 bases left in between. The CDR3 reads CASSQGLLYNEQFF. For the CDR3, the DNA is TGCGCCAGCAGCCAAGGACTATTATACAATGAGCAGTTCTTC.

Here the CDR3 DNA reads TGTGCCAGCAGCGCCTCCGGGACAGGGGGCATGTCAGATACGCAGTATTTT. Translating gives CASSASGTGGMSDTQYF. V is TRBV9 and J is TRBJ2-3; 12 positions match TRBD1. V lost 3 bases and J lost 4; bases outside the gene matches: 9. In germline, CDR1 is SGDLS, CDR2 YYNGEE. The CDR3 has 17 amino acids.

This rearrangement joins TRBV7-3 to TRBJ2-1; TRBD1 is a possible D gene (6 bases). Germline CDR1 is SGHTA and CDR2 is FQGTGA. The CDR3 runs to 15 residues. The ends were cut back, 5 bases at V and 9 bases at J, with 20 bases in the middle. CDR3 residues: CASSLIFTGIGEQFF. The CDR3 nucleotides are TGTGCCAGCAGCCTTATCTTTACAGGGATAGGTGAGCAGTTCTTC.

Concerning this clone itself: This probably arose from a read error, given a far larger clone one base away. The rearrangement uses TRBV6-6 and TRBJ1-4; D possibly corresponds to TRBD1 (5 bases). V lost 2 bases and J 7 bases, leaving 11 bases between the germline ends. The CDR3 has 14 residues. In germline, CDR1 is MNHNY, CDR2 SVGAGI (reference sequence). CDR3 in DNA: TGTGCCAGCAGTTACGGGGCAGGGCTTGAAAAACTGTTTTTT. It codes for CASSYGAGLEKLFF.

The gene calls are TRBV5-6 and TRBJ1-2, with TRBD1 identical over 8 bases. Trimming at V came to 0 bases and at J to 5 bases, leaving 6 bases not matched to a gene. From germline, CDR1 is SGHDT and CDR2 YYEEEE. The CDR3 loop spans 15 amino acids. The CDR3 nucleotides read TGTGCCAGCAGCTTGGTAGGGACAGGAATTTATGGCTACACCTTC. It yields the protein CASSLVGTGIYGYTF.

The gene calls are TRBV2 and TRBJ2-5; 8 positions match TRBD1. The V and J ends lost 5 bases and 7 bases, in that order; junction bases with no gene match: 9. This CDR3 region has 14 residues. Germline V gene data show CDR1 as SNHLY and CDR2 as FYNNEI. CDR3 sequence: CASSTDRGLGTQYF. The CDR3 coding sequence is TGTGCCAGCAGTACAGACAGGGGCTTGGGGACCCAGTACTTC.

Notes on this clone: The sample carries other DNA sequences with the same CDR3. This chain connects TRBV27 to TRBJ2-7, with 7 bases identical to TRBD2. CDR1 and CDR2 (germline): MNHEY, SMNVEV (reference sequence). V was clipped by 3 bases and J by 2 bases; unmatched bases: 4. The CDR3 runs to 14 residues. Here the CDR3 DNA reads TGTGCCAGCAGTTTTGGGACTACCGCCTACGAGCAGTACTTC. Translation: CASSFGTTAYEQYF.

The V gene is TRBV19, the J gene TRBJ1-5; D remains ambiguous. Trimming removed 5 bases at V and 5 bases at J, with 13 bases between. This CDR3 spans 14 amino acids. CDR1 and CDR2 from the germline V gene are LNHDA and SQIVND (reference sequence). CDR3 region: CASSAGLTDQPQHF. Written as DNA, the CDR3 is TGTGCCAGTAGTGCCGGACTTACTGATCAGCCCCAGCATTTT.

In this sample, this clone turned up a few times. The same CDR3 is also encoded by other DNA sequences in this sample. The chain uses TRBV7-9 and TRBJ2-1; 8 bases map to TRBD2. V was clipped by 3 bases and J by 5 bases; unmatched bases: 6. CDR3 size: 15 residues. The germline gives CDR1 SEHNR, CDR2 FQNEAQ (reference sequence). The CDR3 DNA follows: TGTGCCAGCAGCTTTCGAACTAGCGGCCACAATGAGCAGTTCTTC. Amino acid sequence: CASSFRTSGHNEQFF.

The V gene is TRBV5-4, the J gene TRBJ1-2; 9 bases agree with TRBD1. Unmatched junction bases numbered 4, after V lost 0 bases and J lost 4 bases. The germline CDR1 and CDR2 sequences are SGHNT and YYREEE (reference sequence). The CDR3 contains 15 residues. CDR3: CASSLEGTGTYGYTF. The CDR3 DNA is TGTGCCAGCAGCTTGGAGGGGACAGGGACCTATGGCTACACCTTC. The full variable domain, in which reference TRBV5-4 and TRBJ1-2 provide the parts outside the CDR3, is ETGVTQSPTHLIKTRGQQVTLRCSSQSGHNTVSWYQQALGQGPQFIFQYYREEENGRGNFPPRFSGLQFPNYSSELNVNALELDDSALYLCASSLEGTGTYGYTFGSGTRLTVV.

The J gene is TRBJ2-5, the V gene TRBV7-6; 13 nucleotides line up with TRBD2. Germline V gene data show CDR1 as SGHVS and CDR2 as FNYEAQ. The CDR3 length is 17 residues. The V gene end was trimmed by 0 bases and the J gene end by 0 bases; junction bases not matched to a gene: 1. Written as DNA, the CDR3 is TGTGCCAGCAGCTTAGCGACTAGCGGGAGGTACCAAGAGACCCAGTACTTC. Translated: CASSLATSGRYQETQYF.

V and J are TRBV9 and TRBJ2-7, with 7 bases fitting TRBD1. Germline CDR1 is SGDLS and CDR2 is YYNGEE. The CDR3 runs 18 residues. V was pared by 3 bases and J by 2 bases, with 17 bases of the junction left unmatched. The chain's CDR3 is CASSARDRGFIGPYEQYF. CDR3 sequence (DNA): TGTGCCAGCAGCGCCCGGGACAGAGGTTTTATTGGGCCCTACGAGCAGTACTTC.

V gene TRBV30 combines with J gene TRBJ1-1; D unclear. CDR1 and CDR2 from the germline V gene are GTSNPN and SVGIG (reference sequence). V shed 1 base and J shed 3 bases, with 21 bases lying between them. This CDR3 region has 17 residues. Here the CDR3 reads CAWSGLSSRILHTEAFF. DNA of the CDR3: TGTGCCTGGAGTGGCCTCTCGTCCCGAATCTTGCACACTGAAGCTTTCTTT.

This chain joins TRBV6-5 and TRBJ2-7; D perhaps matches TRBD2 (5 bases). CDR1 and CDR2 from the germline V gene are MNHEY and SVGAGI. Trimming stripped 6 bases from V and 4 bases from J, with 10 bases between. CDR3 length equals 12 residues. Written as DNA, the CDR3 is TGTGCCAGCAGCAGTCTAGCATACGAGCAGTACTTC. The encoded protein is CASSSLAYEQYF.

The chain employs TRBV10-1 and TRBJ2-3, with D perhaps matching TRBD2 (5 bases). V lost 8 bases to trimming and J lost 2 bases, with 11 bases between them. This CDR3 has 13 amino acids. Germline-derived CDR1 and CDR2 are WNHNN and SYGVQD (reference sequence). CDR3 sequence (DNA): TGCGCCAGCCAAGCGGTTTTCACAGATACGCAGTATTTT. Translated: CASQAVFTDTQYF.

This clone came up many times. The chain employs TRBV28 and TRBJ2-1; 8 nucleotides agree with TRBD2. V shed 2 bases and J 3 bases; nucleotides not matched to a gene: 3. Germline assignment: CDR1 MDHEN and CDR2 SYDVKM. There are 15 residues in the CDR3. The CDR3, as DNA: TGTGCCAGCAGTTTAGCGGGAGGTAGCTACAATGAGCAGTTCTTC. Its protein product is CASSLAGGSYNEQFF.

The V and J genes are TRBV7-6 and TRBJ2-5; no reliable D call. The CDR3 spans 12 residues. In germline, CDR1 is SGHVS, CDR2 FNYEAQ. V lost 1 base and J 7 bases, leaving 7 bases between the germline ends. Here the CDR3 DNA reads TGTGCCAGCAGCTTAGAGGCCGGGACCCAGTACTTC. Translating gives CASSLEAGTQYF.

This clone has a single count. The rearrangement links TRBV4-2 to TRBJ2-1; the match to TRBD2 covers 12 bases. CDR1 and CDR2 (germline): LGHNA, YNFKEQ. After removal of 4 bases from V and 9 bases from J, the junction contained 7 bases not matched to a gene. CDR3 length equals 15 residues. CDR3 DNA sequence: TGTGCCAGCAGCCCCCGGCTAGCGGGAGGGAGTGAGCAGTTCTTC. This sequence encodes CASSPRLAGGSEQFF.

The chain couples TRBV9 to TRBJ2-1; the match to TRBD2 covers 13 bases. The CDR3 covers 16 residues. Per germline, CDR1 SGDLS and CDR2 YYNGEE. V shed 2 bases, J shed 9 bases, and the junction held 8 bases outside the gene matches. DNA for the CDR3: TGTGCCAGCAGCGTCACACTAGCGGGAGGGCATGTTGAGCAGTTCTTC. It encodes CASSVTLAGGHVEQFF. Full variable domain (outside the CDR3, taken from reference TRBV9 and TRBJ2-1): DSGVTQTPKHLITATGQRVTLRCSPRSGDLSVYWYQQSLDQGLQFLIQYYNGEERAKGNILERFSAQQFPDLHSELNLSSLELGDSALYFCASSVTLAGGHVEQFFGPGTRLTVL.

The gene calls are TRBV13 and TRBJ2-7; the D gene is possibly TRBD1 (6 bases). With 5 bases removed from V and 5 bases from J, the gap between germline ends came to 16 bases. Looked up from germline, CDR1 is PRHDT and CDR2 is FYEKMQ (reference sequence). The CDR3 has 14 residues. CDR3 residues: CASSAYRDTDEQYF. CDR3 DNA sequence: TGTGCCAGCAGCGCCTACCGGGACACCGACGAGCAGTACTTC.

This chain connects TRBV7-9 to TRBJ2-7; 12 bases are a match to TRBD2. After removal of 5 bases from V and 3 bases from J, the junction contained 8 bases not matched to a gene. Looked up from germline, CDR1 is SEHNR and CDR2 is FQNEAQ (reference sequence). The CDR3 is 16 amino acids. CDR3 loop: CASSQDPTSGSYEQYF. CDR3 coding DNA: TGTGCCAGCAGCCAAGATCCGACTAGCGGGAGCTACGAGCAGTACTTC.

This clone was observed a handful of times. This chain joins TRBV6-6 and TRBJ2-7, with D unclear. Trimming stripped 7 bases from V and 4 bases from J, with 14 bases between. The CDR3 spans 13 residues. The germline gives CDR1 MNHNY, CDR2 SVGAGI (reference sequence). CDR3 residues: CASTVKIRYEQYF. Here the CDR3 DNA reads TGTGCCAGCACGGTGAAGATTCGGTACGAGCAGTACTTC.

This chain uses TRBV5-1 with TRBJ1-1; D uncertain. V was clipped by 2 bases and J by 1 base, with 6 bases between them. Germline assignment: CDR1 SGHRS and CDR2 YFSETQ. This CDR3 spans 13 amino acids. CDR3 loop: CASSFTSNTEAFF. DNA of the CDR3: TGCGCCAGCAGCTTTACTTCGAACACTGAAGCTTTCTTT. Full variable domain (remainder filled in from reference TRBV5-1 and TRBJ1-1): KAGVTQTPRYLIKTRGQQVTLSCSPISGHRSVSWYQQTPGQGLQFLFEYFSETQRNKGNFPGRFSGRQFSNSRSEMNVSTLELGDSALYLCASSFTSNTEAFFGQGTRLTVV.

This chain connects TRBV6-5 to TRBJ1-1; TRBD1 might be the D (5 bases). The CDR3 is made up of 15 amino acids. The V gene's germline CDR1 is MNHEY and CDR2 SVGAGI. Trimming shortened V by 5 bases and J by 0 bases, and 13 bases separated the two germline ends. For the CDR3, the DNA is TGTGCCAGCAGTAGACGACAGACTATGAACACTGAAGCTTTCTTT. Its protein is CASSRRQTMNTEAFF.

This chain uses TRBV5-4 with TRBJ1-1, with TRBD1 as a possible D gene (5 bases). The CDR3 spans 13 residues. From germline, CDR1 is SGHNT and CDR2 YYREEE (reference sequence). Trimming removed 2 bases from V and 1 base from J, with 6 bases in between. The CDR3 nucleotides are TGTGCCAGCAGCTTTCAGGGGAACACTGAAGCTTTCTTT. Encoded protein: CASSFQGNTEAFF.

The rearrangement joins TRBV5-6 to TRBJ2-3; TRBD2 matches at 7 bases. J lost 0 bases, V lost 3 bases, and 4 bases had no gene match. This CDR3 comprises 15 residues. CDR1 SGHDT and CDR2 YYEEEE come from the germline V gene. The CDR3 coding sequence is TGTGCCAGCAGCTCGGTTAGCGGGAGCACAGATACGCAGTATTTT. It yields the protein CASSSVSGSTDTQYF.